This T cell receptor (beta chain) came from a study of T cell clonotyping in hematopoietic cell transplantation. Study conclusions and caveats: Recipient TCR diversity dropped after transplant; expanded clonotypes rose from day 30 to 180. Cells were unsorted, so CD4 and CD8 contributions were not separated. Graft donor and pretransplant recipient Inverse Simpson Index values predicted broader posttransplant TCR diversity. At the given depth, recipient repertoires were over 95% de novo clonotypes.

A remark on this clone: What it recognizes is unknown.

Only in-frame clones appear in the TCRdb table, and some are missing; sequencing was by immunoSEQ multiplex PCR. In the table there are around 16,000 clones, under 90% of which are singletons. V lost 2 bases to trimming and J lost 0 bases; unmatched junction nucleotides: 1. Germline V CDR1 and CDR2: MDHEN, SYDVKM. The CDR3 is 15 amino acids. The chain links TRBV28 to TRBJ2-3; 8 positions agree with TRBD2. What was sequenced was peripheral blood mononuclear cells. This TCR came from a man in his forties or fifties in good health. Some clones in this sample may be carry-over from other donors' samples. This CDR3 reads CASSLGGGSTDTQYF. CDR3 in DNA: TGTGCCAGCAGTTTAGGCGGGGGGAGCACAGATACGCAGTATTTT.